These 29 T cell receptor beta chains were all obtained from the same sample, sequenced in a study of blood T cell repertoires in COVID-19. The method was immunoSEQ multiplex PCR; TCRdb's version includes in-frame clones alone and lacks a portion of them. The table has roughly 80,000 clones, more than 75% seen once. The sample consisted of peripheral blood. These TCRs come from an older woman with acute or convalescent COVID-19.

This clone has more than one count but fewer than ten. V and J are TRBV19 and TRBJ1-6, with D possibly being TRBD1 (6 bases). The V gene's germline CDR1 is LNHDA and CDR2 SQIVND (reference sequence). This CDR3 contains 14 residues. The V end was cut by 3 bases, the J end by 10 bases, with 13 bases between. The CDR3 nucleotides are TGTGCCAGTAGTATGGGGGCAGGGTGGTCACCCCTCCACTTT. The encoded protein is CASSMGAGWSPLHF.

V gene TRBV7-9 combines with J gene TRBJ2-2, with D maybe TRBD2 (6 bases). With 2 bases removed from V and 0 bases from J, the gap between germline ends came to 10 bases. This CDR3 has 16 residues. Germline-derived CDR1 and CDR2 are SEHNR and FQNEAQ (reference sequence). CDR3 nucleotides: TGTGCCAGCAGCTTATCTCGGGAGACGAACACCGGGGAGCTGTTTTTT. This translates into CASSLSRETNTGELFF. Combining the CDR3 with reference TRBV7-9 and TRBJ2-2 gives the whole variable domain DTGVSQNPRHKITKRGQNVTFRCDPISEHNRLYWYRQTLGQGPEFLTYFQNEAQLEKSRLLSDRFSAERPKGSFSTLEIQRTEQGDSAMYLCASSLSRETNTGELFFGEGSRLTVL.

The gene calls are TRBV19 and TRBJ1-2, with 9 bases aligning to TRBD1. Germline V CDR1 and CDR2: LNHDA, SQIVND (reference sequence). The trim removed 6 bases at V and 2 bases at J, leaving 7 bases unmatched. The CDR3 runs to 15 residues. CDR3 DNA: TGTGCCAGTAGCCACCCCGGGACAGGGAACTATGGCTACACCTTC. This sequence encodes CASSHPGTGNYGYTF.

V gene TRBV6-5 combines with J gene TRBJ2-7, with 9 bases matching TRBD1. The CDR3 spans 13 residues. Germline V lookup: CDR1 MNHEY, CDR2 SVGAGI. J lost 5 bases, V lost 8 bases, and 7 bases had no gene match. The CDR3: CASRDRVSDEQYF. The CDR3 DNA follows: TGTGCCAGCCGGGACAGGGTTTCGGACGAGCAGTACTTC.

The chain is built from TRBV2 and TRBJ2-5, with 9 bases that match TRBD2. Germline V gene data show CDR1 as SNHLY and CDR2 as FYNNEI. The trim removed 4 bases at V and 1 base at J, leaving 4 bases unmatched. The CDR3 is 15 residues long. The CDR3: CASSGLAGAQETQYF. The CDR3 DNA reads as TGTGCCAGCAGTGGATTAGCGGGGGCCCAAGAGACCCAGTACTTC. The whole variable domain, remainder taken from reference TRBV2 and TRBJ2-5, is EPEVTQTPSHQVTQMGQEVILRCVPISNHLYFYWYRQILGQKVEFLVSFYNNEISEKSEIFDDQFSVERPDGSNFTLKIRSTKLEDSAMYFCASSGLAGAQETQYFGPGTRLLVL.

This sequence joins TRBV21-1 and TRBJ2-1; TRBD1, the table's D call, lacks a check against the DNA. TRBV21-1 is a pseudogene segment. This CDR3 comprises 15 residues. CDR3 DNA sequence: TGTGCCAGCAGCGCCCGACAGGGGGCTTTCCATGAGCAGTTCTTC. The encoded protein is CASSARQGAFHEQFF.

The count of this clone is one. This chain links TRBV4-3 with TRBJ1-4, with 10 nucleotides matching TRBD1. CDR1 and CDR2 from the germline V gene are LGHNA and YSLEER. Losses at the gene ends were 0 bases for V and 8 bases for J; bases not matched to a gene: 9. The CDR3 covers 17 residues. The CDR3 here is CASSQEPVGQGNEKLFF. The CDR3 coding sequence is TGCGCCAGCAGCCAAGAACCGGTGGGACAGGGGAACGAAAAACTGTTTTTT.

The genes are TRBV28 and TRBJ1-5; the D gene is possibly TRBD1 (6 bases). Trimming took 5 bases from V and 2 from J, leaving 10 bases between them. Germline loops: CDR1 MDHEN, CDR2 SYDVKM. CDR3 length equals 14 residues. The DNA of the CDR3 is TGTGCCAGCAGTGTACAGGGCGGCAATCAGCCCCAGCATTTT. This translates into CASSVQGGNQPQHF. Based on the CDR3 plus reference TRBV28 and TRBJ1-5, the full variable domain is DVKVTQSSRYLVKRTGEKVFLECVQDMDHENMFWYRQDPGLGLRLIYFSYDVKMKEKGDIPEGYSVSREKKERFSLILESASTNQTSMYLCASSVQGGNQPQHFGDGTRLSIL.

The chain uses TRBV9 and TRBJ2-7; 9 nucleotides match TRBD1. Germline V gene sequence: CDR1 SGDLS, CDR2 YYNGEE. The CDR3 totals 14 residues. After removal of 3 bases from V and 2 bases from J, the junction contained 3 bases not matched to a gene. CDR3: CASSAGTGTYEQYF. Here the CDR3 DNA reads TGTGCCAGCAGCGCCGGGACAGGGACCTACGAGCAGTACTTC. The entire variable domain, with the rest obtained from reference TRBV9 and TRBJ2-7, is as follows: DSGVTQTPKHLITATGQRVTLRCSPRSGDLSVYWYQQSLDQGLQFLIQYYNGEERAKGNILERFSAQQFPDLHSELNLSSLELGDSALYFCASSAGTGTYEQYFGPGTRLTVT.

This clone was seen just once. V usage is TRBV4-3 and J usage is TRBJ2-7; tentative D call: TRBD1 (6 bases). The CDR3 loop spans 15 amino acids. V shed 4 bases and J shed 2 bases, with 15 bases lying between them. Germline values: CDR1 LGHNA, CDR2 YSLEER. CDR3 sequence (DNA): TGCGCCAGCAGCCCAATGTCAGGGGCAACCTACGAGCAGTACTTC. Protein product: CASSPMSGATYEQYF.

The chain joins TRBV6-5 to TRBJ2-2; TRBD1 is a possible D gene (5 bases). Germline assignment: CDR1 MNHEY and CDR2 SVGAGI. The CDR3 loop spans 15 amino acids. The V gene lost 2 bases and the J gene lost 1 base, with 8 bases spanning the gap. This CDR3 reads CASSYGRVNTGELFF. The CDR3 DNA sequence: TGTGCCAGCAGTTACGGCAGGGTGAACACCGGGGAGCTGTTTTTT.

The chain joins TRBV14 to TRBJ2-3; 9 nucleotides align to TRBD2. CDR1 SGHDN and CDR2 FVKESK come from the germline V gene. The CDR3 totals 16 residues. J was trimmed by 4 bases and V by 4 bases; bases with no gene match: 9. CDR3 residues: CASSPQASGNPDTQYF. CDR3 nucleotide sequence: TGTGCCAGCAGCCCCCAAGCTAGCGGGAACCCAGATACGCAGTATTTT.

This chain joins TRBV5-4 and TRBJ1-2; TRBD1 might be the D (6 bases). The germline CDR1 and CDR2 sequences are SGHNT and YYREEE (reference sequence). V was cut by 0 bases and J by 1 base, with 10 bases left in between. The CDR3 is made up of 15 amino acids. In nucleotides, the CDR3 is TGTGCCAGCAGCTTGGAGCAGGGGCTTAACTATGGCTACACCTTC. Amino acid sequence: CASSLEQGLNYGYTF.

The chain recombines TRBV9 with TRBJ2-1; D is possibly TRBD1 (6 bases). This CDR3 spans 15 amino acids. Germline V gene lookup returns CDR1 SGDLS and CDR2 YYNGEE. V dropped 4 bases and J dropped 4 bases, with 15 bases sitting between them. In DNA form, the CDR3 reads TGTGCCAGCAGCCCCCGACAGGAGGCATACAATGAGCAGTTCTTC. Its protein product is CASSPRQEAYNEQFF.

This sequence joins TRBV19 and TRBJ1-4; D gene ambiguous. V lost 7 bases, J lost 5 bases, and 14 bases lay in between. This CDR3 has 14 residues. Germline V gene sequence: CDR1 LNHDA, CDR2 SQIVND (reference sequence). In DNA form, the CDR3 reads TGTGCCAGTAACCCCGGCGACACGAATGAAAAACTGTTTTTT. The encoded protein is CASNPGDTNEKLFF.

This chain uses TRBV15 with TRBJ2-1; a possible D gene is TRBD1 (5 bases). The CDR3 length is 16 residues. Trimming pared 0 bases from V and 8 bases from J, leaving 17 bases between. Germline V gene data show CDR1 as LNHNV and CDR2 as YYDKDF (reference sequence). CDR3 bases: TGTGCCACCAGCAGAGAAACAGGAGTGGGGCAGGATGAGCAGTTCTTC. The encoded protein is CATSRETGVGQDEQFF.

This clone has a single count. The chain combines TRBV4-2 with TRBJ2-7; 7 nucleotides match TRBD1. The CDR3 has 17 amino acids. Unmatched junction bases numbered 12, after V lost 1 base and J lost 3 bases. Germline CDR1 LGHNA, CDR2 YNFKEQ. CDR3: CASSQGIFMDRNYEQYF. The CDR3, as DNA: TGTGCCAGCAGCCAAGGAATCTTCATGGACAGGAACTACGAGCAGTACTTC.

The rearrangement uses TRBV19 and TRBJ2-1; TRBD1 matches 7 bases. Trimming took 3 bases from V and 6 from J; bases not matched to a gene: 5. Germline-derived CDR1 and CDR2 are LNHDA and SQIVND (reference sequence). This CDR3 has 14 residues. In DNA form, the CDR3 reads TGTGCCAGTAGTATTACAGGGGAAGGCAATGAGCAGTTCTTC. It codes for CASSITGEGNEQFF.

The chain couples TRBV29-1 to TRBJ2-1; TRBD2 matches at 12 bases. CDR3 length: 18 residues. Germline V gene lookup returns CDR1 SQVTM and CDR2 ANQGSEA. J was trimmed by 4 bases and V by 4 bases; bases with no gene match: 14. In DNA form, the CDR3 reads TGCAGCGTTGTCCCCCGGACGAAAGGACTAGCGGGGTACAATGAGCAGTTCTTC. It translates to CSVVPRTKGLAGYNEQFF.

Regarding this clone: At the DNA level, this CDR3 is encoded by other sequences in the same sample as well. The V and J genes are TRBV12-3 or TRBV12-4 and TRBJ2-7; maybe TRBD1 (6 bases). The CDR3 has 12 residues. V lost 6 bases to trimming and J lost 3 bases, with 9 bases between them. The CDR3 region has the DNA TGTGCCAGCAGCAGGGGAAACTACGAGCAGTACTTC. Translating gives CASSRGNYEQYF.

The chain couples TRBV5-1 to TRBJ2-5, with TRBD1 matching 8 bases. The germline V gene encodes CDR1 SGHRS and CDR2 YFSETQ. This CDR3 region has 15 residues. V lost 2 bases, J lost 1 base, and 4 bases stayed unmatched. This CDR3 reads CASSFQGARQETQYF. The CDR3 bases are TGCGCCAGCAGCTTCCAGGGGGCGCGCCAAGAGACCCAGTACTTC.

The chain uses TRBV28 and TRBJ1-1; D gene ambiguous. Germline V lookup: CDR1 MDHEN, CDR2 SYDVKM. Trimming took 7 bases from V and 11 from J, leaving 14 bases between them. CDR3 length: 11 amino acids. CDR3 sequence: CASITGVAAFF. CDR3 sequence (DNA): TGTGCCAGCATCACCGGGGTTGCTGCTTTCTTT.

This clone came up a few times. V gene TRBV3-1 (or the pseudogene TRBV3-2) combines with J gene TRBJ2-3, with unresolved D. V lost 1 base, J lost 1 base, and 9 bases lay in between. This CDR3 contains 15 residues. The germline V gene has CDR1 LGHDT and CDR2 YNNKEL (reference sequence). CDR3 sequence (DNA): TGTGCCAGCAGCCAAGGGGCCCGAGGCACAGATACGCAGTATTTT. Residues: CASSQGARGTDTQYF.

This clone qualifies as medium-sized. The V and J genes are TRBV19 and TRBJ1-1; TRBD1 is a possible D gene (5 bases). Germline-derived CDR1 and CDR2 are LNHDA and SQIVND (reference sequence). V dropped 0 bases and J dropped 3 bases, with 14 bases sitting between them. The CDR3 contains 16 residues. CDR3 DNA: TGTGCCAGTAGTATAGATCCGTCGGGCAGGGACACTGAAGCTTTCTTT. Protein product: CASSIDPSGRDTEAFF.

This clone was seen many times. In DNA form, the CDR3 reads TGTGCCAGCAGGGGGACAGCCTATAACTATGGCTACACCTTC. Encoded protein: CASRGTAYNYGYTF. V is TRBV28 and J is TRBJ1-2, with TRBD1 matching over 7 bases. The germline V gene has CDR1 MDHEN and CDR2 SYDVKM. The CDR3 spans 14 residues. Germline trimming cut 6 bases from V and 1 base from J; bases unmatched to any gene: 5.

V and J are TRBV10-3 and TRBJ1-2; D remains ambiguous. From germline, CDR1 is ENHRY and CDR2 SYGVKD. Trimming pared 4 bases from V and 3 bases from J, leaving 9 bases between. The CDR3 runs 13 residues. The CDR3 spells CAISVAEHYGYTF. DNA of the CDR3: TGTGCCATCAGTGTCGCAGAACACTATGGCTACACCTTC.

The rearrangement uses TRBV5-4 and TRBJ2-2; tentative D call: TRBD1 (6 bases). The CDR3 has 14 amino acids. V shed 5 bases and J shed 4 bases, with 12 bases lying between them. The germline V gene encodes CDR1 SGHNT and CDR2 YYREEE (reference sequence). The CDR3 DNA follows: TGTGCCAGCAGACAGGGAATAAGCACCGGGGAGCTGTTTTTT. Encoded protein: CASRQGISTGELFF.

The chain is built from TRBV11-2 and TRBJ1-2; D is perhaps TRBD1 (5 bases). Trimming took off 2 bases at V and 4 bases at J, with 8 bases between the two ends. The length of the CDR3 is 13 residues. Per the germline V gene, CDR1 is SGHAT and CDR2 is FQNNGV. CDR3 DNA: TGTGCCAGCAGCTTACAGGGCTCCTATGGCTACACCTTC. This sequence encodes CASSLQGSYGYTF.

CDR3 loop: CASSYSRLQETQYF. CDR3 nucleotide sequence: TGTGCCAGCAGTTACTCGAGGCTGCAAGAGACCCAGTACTTC. This rearrangement joins TRBV6-5 to TRBJ2-5; D is unclear. The CDR3 sequence is 14 residues long. The germline V gene encodes CDR1 MNHEY and CDR2 SVGAGI. V gave up 0 bases and J gave up 2 bases, with 7 bases separating them.